The 2 T cell receptor beta chains presented below share a single source sample, sequenced in a study of CD4 T cells in relation to SARS-CoV-2 and coronaviruses. The unexposed donors gave CD4+ T cells in 2011-2018, prior to COVID-19. Libraries were prepared by immunoSEQ multiplex PCR; TCRdb keeps only in-frame clonotypes and omits some of them. The top ten clones hold 0.14% of a sample with just under 65,000 clones, over 90% of them seen once. The source material was naive CD4+ T cells from PBMCs. As to subset: naive CD4+ T cells isolated by negative enrichment. The origin of the receptors is a human donor in good health.

The chain is built from TRBV6-5 and TRBJ2-7; TRBD1 matches 7 bases. The CDR3 has 14 amino acids. Germline loops: CDR1 MNHEY, CDR2 SVGAGI. V was clipped by 4 bases and J by 2 bases; unmatched bases: 5. The CDR3: CASSSGTATYEQYF. CDR3 in DNA: TGTGCCAGCAGTTCCGGGACAGCTACCTACGAGCAGTACTTC.

The CDR3 DNA is TGTGCCAGCTCACCAAACATAAACACAGCCGACGCTGAAGCTTTCTTT. The encoded protein is CASSPNINTADAEAFF. This rearrangement joins TRBV18 to TRBJ1-1; D unclear. This CDR3 has 16 residues. CDR1 KGHSH and CDR2 LQKENI come from the germline V gene. Trimming stripped 2 bases from V and 6 bases from J, with 19 bases between.